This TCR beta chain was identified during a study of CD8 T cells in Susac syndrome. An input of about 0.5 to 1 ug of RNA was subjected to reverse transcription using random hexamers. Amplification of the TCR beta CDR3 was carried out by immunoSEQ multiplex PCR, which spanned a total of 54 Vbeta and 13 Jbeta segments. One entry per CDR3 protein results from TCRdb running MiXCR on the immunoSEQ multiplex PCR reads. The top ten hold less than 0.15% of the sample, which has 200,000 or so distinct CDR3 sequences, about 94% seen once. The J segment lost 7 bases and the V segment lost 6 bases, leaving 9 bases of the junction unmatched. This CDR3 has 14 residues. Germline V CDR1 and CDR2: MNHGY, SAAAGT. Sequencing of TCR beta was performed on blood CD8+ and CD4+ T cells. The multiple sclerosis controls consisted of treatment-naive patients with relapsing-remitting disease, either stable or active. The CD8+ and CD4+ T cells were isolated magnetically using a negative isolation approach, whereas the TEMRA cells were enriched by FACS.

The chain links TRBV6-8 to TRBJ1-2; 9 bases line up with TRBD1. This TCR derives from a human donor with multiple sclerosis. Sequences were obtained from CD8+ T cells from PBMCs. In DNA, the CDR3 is TGTGCCAGCAGGCCCCCCGGGACAGGGTGTGGCTACACCTTC. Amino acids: CASRPPGTGCGYTF.